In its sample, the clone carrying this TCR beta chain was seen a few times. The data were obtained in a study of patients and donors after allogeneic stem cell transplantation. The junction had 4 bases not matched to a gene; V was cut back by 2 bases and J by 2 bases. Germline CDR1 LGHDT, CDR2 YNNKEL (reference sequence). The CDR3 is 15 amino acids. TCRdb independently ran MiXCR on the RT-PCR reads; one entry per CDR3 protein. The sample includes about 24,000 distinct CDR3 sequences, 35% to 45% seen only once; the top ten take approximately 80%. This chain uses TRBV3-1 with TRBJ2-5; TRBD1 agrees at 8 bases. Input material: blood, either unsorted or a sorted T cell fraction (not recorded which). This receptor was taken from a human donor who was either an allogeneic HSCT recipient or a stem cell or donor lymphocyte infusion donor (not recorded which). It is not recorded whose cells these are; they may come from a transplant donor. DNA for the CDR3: TGTGCCAGCAGCCAACCCGGGACAGGACAAGAGACCCAGTACTTC. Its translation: CASSQPGTGQETQYF.